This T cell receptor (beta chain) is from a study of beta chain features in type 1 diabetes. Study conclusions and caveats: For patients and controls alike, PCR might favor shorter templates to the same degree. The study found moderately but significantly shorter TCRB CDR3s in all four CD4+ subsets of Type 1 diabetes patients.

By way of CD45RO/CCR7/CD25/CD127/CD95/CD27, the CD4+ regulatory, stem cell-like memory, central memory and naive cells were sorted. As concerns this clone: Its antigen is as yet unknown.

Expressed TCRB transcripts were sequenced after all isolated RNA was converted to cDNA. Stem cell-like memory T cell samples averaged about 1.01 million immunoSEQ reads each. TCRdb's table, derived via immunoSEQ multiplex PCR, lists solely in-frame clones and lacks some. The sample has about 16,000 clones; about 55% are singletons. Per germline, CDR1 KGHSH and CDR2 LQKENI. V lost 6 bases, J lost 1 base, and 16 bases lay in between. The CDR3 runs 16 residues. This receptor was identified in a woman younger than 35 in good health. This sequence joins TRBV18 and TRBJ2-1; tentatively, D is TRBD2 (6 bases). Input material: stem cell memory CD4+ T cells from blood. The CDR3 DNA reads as TGTGCCAGCTCCGTTCGACCGGGAGTTTCCTACAATGAGCAGTTCTTC. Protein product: CASSVRPGVSYNEQFF.